The sequence of this T cell receptor (beta chain) was determined in a study of T cell clones after liver transplantation. Study information: TCRbeta sequencing after a pre-transplant mixed lymphocyte reaction identified graft-donor-reactive clones, later tracked in post-transplant blood.

Sorting of unstimulated PBMCs yielded separate CD3+CD4+ and CD3+CD8+ fractions. Findings and caveats of the study: These preliminary findings come from unstandardized post-transplant sampling times.

Points on this clone: Antigen unknown.

TCRdb keeps only in-frame clones here, not all; method: immunoSEQ multiplex PCR. The repertoire consists of 70,000 to 80,000 clones, with roughly 90% occurring once and the leading ten covering less than 3.5%. This receptor was identified in a human donor who received a liver transplant. The starting material was CD4+ T cells from blood, obtained before liver transplant.

The CDR3 region is CASSPRGSSYEQYF. The CDR3 DNA reads as TGTGCCAGCAGCCCCCGGGGCAGCTCCTACGAGCAGTACTTC. This chain links TRBV7-9 with TRBJ2-7; D tentatively reads TRBD1 or TRBD2 (5 bases each). The CDR3 spans 14 residues. Trimming took 5 bases from V and 0 from J, leaving 11 bases between them. Germline lookup yields CDR1 SEHNR and CDR2 FQNEAQ (reference sequence).